A single sample is the source of the 2 T cell receptor beta chains below, sequenced in a study of control samples from healthy donors and cancer patients. Using immunoSEQ multiplex PCR, the repertoire was profiled, and TCRdb retains in-frame clones only, with some absent. The sample records 65,000 to 90,000 clones, roughly 93% being singletons. Sequenced: blood. The origin of the receptors is a woman under 40 in good health.

V gene TRBV30 combines with J gene TRBJ1-1; D is ambiguous. CDR3 length: 13 amino acids. Germline V gene lookup returns CDR1 GTSNPN and CDR2 SVGIG (reference sequence). Deletions cut 0 bases from V and 4 bases from J, with 9 bases between. The CDR3 is CAWSVFGPTEAFF. The DNA of the CDR3 is TGTGCCTGGAGTGTTTTCGGACCCACTGAAGCTTTCTTT.

This chain links TRBV4-2 with TRBJ1-5; TRBD1 aligns across 7 bases. Trimming cost V 0 bases and J 4 bases; bases outside gene matches: 6. This CDR3 is built from 16 residues. Per germline, CDR1 LGHNA and CDR2 YNFKEQ. This CDR3 reads CASSQEVQGSNQPQHF. CDR3 DNA sequence: TGTGCCAGCAGCCAAGAGGTACAGGGGAGTAATCAGCCCCAGCATTTT.